The TCR beta chain under discussion was sequenced for a study of cytomegalovirus exposure and HLA in healthy donors. Study observations and caveats: Because they were indistinguishable, some V segments, including TRBV6-2 and TRBV6-3, were excluded.

Donors were nominally healthy when sampled, though unrecorded immune exposures were likely. Germline V CDR1 and CDR2: SGDLS, YYNGEE. This CDR3 has 15 amino acids. Trimming pared 2 bases from V and 0 bases from J, leaving 11 bases between. The PCR used 60 Vbeta and 13 Jbeta primers. This table comes from immunoSEQ multiplex PCR, and its TCRdb copy is limited to in-frame clones, with some not included. Found here are roughly 97,000 clones, over 8% of them singletons; the top ten hold about 5%. This clone has a handful of counts. Its antigen is unknown. This receptor was identified in a middle-aged man in good health and CMV-seropositive. The chain combines TRBV9 with TRBJ1-1; tentative D call: TRBD1 (5 bases). The sample was PBMCs. The CDR3 is CASSVQGLMNTEAFF. CDR3 sequence (DNA): TGTGCCAGCAGCGTCCAGGGCCTGATGAACACTGAAGCTTTCTTT.